Listed here are 29 T cell receptor beta chains from one sample, sequenced in a study of T-cell reconstitution after alpha-beta-depleted transplantation in children. A TCRbeta library incorporating unique molecular identifiers was prepared. Via MiXCR, TCRdb re-called the PCR reads, giving one row per CDR3 protein. This sample yields approximately 400,000 distinct CDR3 sequences, of which around 9.9% are seen a single time; approximately 5% belongs to the top ten. Sample: PBMCs from the stem cell graft donor, taken from the stem cell graft. The source is a human donor who donated a stem cell graft to a child with acute myeloid leukemia.

This clonotype was seen ten or more times. The rearrangement joins TRBV7-9 to TRBJ2-7; 7 bases map to TRBD2. V shed 5 bases, J shed 3 bases, and the junction held 13 bases outside the gene matches. The CDR3 spans 16 residues. Germline values: CDR1 SEHNR, CDR2 FQNEAQ (reference sequence). The CDR3, as DNA: TGTGCCAGCAGCCCTCTTTCTAGCGGACTCAACTACGAGCAGTACTTC. Amino acids: CASSPLSSGLNYEQYF.

J is TRBJ2-3 and V is TRBV5-4; maybe TRBD2 (6 bases). V was clipped by 7 bases and J by 10 bases, with 16 bases between them. This CDR3 has 12 amino acids. Germline loops: CDR1 SGHNT, CDR2 YYREEE (reference sequence). The CDR3, as DNA: TGTGCCAGCGTAGCTAACGGGGGATCGCAGTATTTT. It specifies CASVANGGSQYF. Full variable domain (missing parts from reference TRBV5-4 and TRBJ2-3): ETGVTQSPTHLIKTRGQQVTLRCSSQSGHNTVSWYQQALGQGPQFIFQYYREEENGRGNFPPRFSGLQFPNYSSELNVNALELDDSALYLCASVANGGSQYFGPGTRLTVL.

The V and J genes are TRBV6-2 or TRBV6-3 and TRBJ2-1; no definite D call. There are 13 residues in the CDR3. V dropped 2 bases and J dropped 4 bases, with 6 bases sitting between them. Germline V gives CDR1 MNHEY, CDR2 SVGEGT. The CDR3 coding sequence is TGTGCCAGCAGTTACCTGCGGTACAATGAGCAGTTCTTC. Its translation: CASSYLRYNEQFF.

This clonotype has more than one count but fewer than ten. The chain combines TRBV9 with TRBJ1-2; 9 bases are shared with TRBD1. The germline V gene has CDR1 SGDLS and CDR2 YYNGEE. The CDR3 loop spans 16 amino acids. V lost 3 bases and J lost 8; bases outside the gene matches: 14. The CDR3 sequence is CASSASGTGNREGYTF. CDR3 sequence (DNA): TGTGCCAGCAGCGCGTCCGGGACAGGGAATCGGGAGGGCTACACCTTC.

Only a few counts were recorded for this clonotype. In DNA, the CDR3 is TGCGCCAGCAGCGCCTCAGGGGTCCCCACAGATACGCAGTATTTT. Protein sequence: CASSASGVPTDTQYF. The rearrangement links TRBV5-1 to TRBJ2-3, with D tentatively TRBD1 (6 bases). Deletions cut 4 bases from V and 2 bases from J, with 14 bases between. The CDR3 sequence is 15 residues long. The germline gives CDR1 SGHRS, CDR2 YFSETQ.

This clonotype has only a few counts. The CDR3 loop is CSAVDRVTYEQYF. The CDR3 region has the DNA TGCAGTGCGGTGGACAGGGTCACGTACGAGCAGTACTTC. The V call is TRBV20-1, the J call TRBJ2-7, with 8 bases fitting TRBD1. V gave up 6 bases and J gave up 4 bases; unmatched junction bases: 8. Germline-derived CDR1 and CDR2 are DFQATT and SNEGSKA (reference sequence). The CDR3 is 13 amino acids.

This clonotype occurred a few times. This chain uses TRBV4-2 with TRBJ1-3, with D tentatively TRBD1 (5 bases). CDR3 size: 14 residues. Trimming cost V 5 bases and J 0 bases, with 8 bases left between them. Germline loops: CDR1 LGHNA, CDR2 YNFKEQ. This chain's CDR3 is CASSGGNSGNTIYF. In DNA form, the CDR3 reads TGTGCCAGCAGCGGGGGGAACTCTGGAAACACCATATATTTT.

Ten or more counts support this clonotype. V and J are TRBV12-3 or TRBV12-4 and TRBJ2-3; no definite D call. Trimming took 4 bases from V and 5 from J, leaving 7 bases between them. The CDR3 covers 12 residues. This CDR3 reads CASSSWVDTQYF. The CDR3 DNA follows: TGTGCCAGCAGTTCGTGGGTAGATACGCAGTATTTT.

This clonotype was observed a few times. The rearrangement joins TRBV6-1 to TRBJ2-5; D could derive from TRBD1 or TRBD2 (5 bases each). CDR3 length: 14 amino acids. V shed 11 bases and J shed 2 bases, with 18 bases lying between them. Germline lookup yields CDR1 MNHNS and CDR2 SASEGT. The CDR3, as DNA: TGTGCCGCAGCACCGTCGGGGCCGCAAGAGACCCAGTACTTC. Translating it yields CAAAPSGPQETQYF.

There are a few counts of this clonotype. The CDR3 nucleotides read TGTGCCAGCAGCTCGGGGGGGGCTATCGCTGTCAATGAGCAGTTCTTC. Amino acid sequence: CASSSGGAIAVNEQFF. The chain couples TRBV7-2 to TRBJ2-1; 8 bases line up with TRBD2. The germline V gene has CDR1 SGHTA and CDR2 FQGNSA. The CDR3 has 16 residues. The J segment lost 6 bases and the V segment lost 4 bases, leaving 11 bases of the junction unmatched.

The chain employs TRBV20-1 and TRBJ1-3; no clear D gene. This CDR3 spans 12 amino acids. V was trimmed by 6 bases and J by 2 bases, leaving 8 bases between them. CDR1 and CDR2 from the germline V gene are DFQATT and SNEGSKA (reference sequence). CDR3 region: CSAVEAGNTIYF. Written as DNA, the CDR3 is TGCAGTGCGGTAGAGGCTGGAAACACCATATATTTT.

This clonotype has at least ten counts. The chain joins TRBV12-3 or TRBV12-4 to TRBJ2-3, with 7 bases matching TRBD2. The V segment lost 4 bases and the J segment 2 bases; nucleotides outside the gene matches: 12. The CDR3 has 17 residues. DNA for the CDR3: TGTGCCAGCAGTTATTCGGCGCTGGGACTAATCACAGATACGCAGTATTTT. Translation gives CASSYSALGLITDTQYF.

V is TRBV9 and J is TRBJ1-5, with a tentative D call TRBD1 (6 bases). The CDR3 sequence is 13 residues long. V was trimmed by 2 bases and J by 6 bases, leaving 9 bases between them. Germline V gives CDR1 SGDLS, CDR2 YYNGEE. The CDR3: CASSVTGFQPQHF. Written as DNA, the CDR3 is TGTGCCAGCAGCGTTACAGGGTTTCAGCCCCAGCATTTT.

This CDR3 is CSAAREGGDGYTF. The CDR3 DNA reads TGCAGTGCCGCCAGGGAGGGAGGTGATGGCTACACCTTC. V usage is TRBV20-1 and J usage is TRBJ1-2, with D possibly being TRBD1 (5 bases). The CDR3 has 13 amino acids. CDR1 and CDR2 from the germline V gene are DFQATT and SNEGSKA (reference sequence). Deletions cut 6 bases from V and 6 bases from J, with 17 bases between.

This clonotype was observed at least ten times. V and J are TRBV10-2 and TRBJ2-7; D may be TRBD2 (6 bases). Trimming removed 7 bases from V and 5 bases from J, with 12 bases in between. CDR1 and CDR2 (germline): WSHSY, SAAADI. The CDR3 is 12 residues long. The CDR3 DNA reads as TGCGCCAGCAATAGCGGAACGGACGAGCAGTACTTC. This encodes CASNSGTDEQYF.

The chain joins TRBV19 to TRBJ2-2, with 8 bases aligning to TRBD2. From germline, CDR1 is LNHDA and CDR2 SQIVND (reference sequence). This CDR3 has 15 residues. The V and J ends lost 4 bases and 4 bases, in that order; junction bases with no gene match: 5. In DNA, the CDR3 is TGTGCCAGTAGTAGCCAGCGGGGGTTCACCGGGGAGCTGTTTTTT. The encoded protein is CASSSQRGFTGELFF.

The chain joins TRBV5-1 to TRBJ2-7; D possibly uses TRBD1 or TRBD2 (5 bases each). Trimming removed 0 bases from V and 5 bases from J, with 9 bases in between. There are 13 residues in the CDR3. Germline V CDR1 and CDR2: SGHRS, YFSETQ. CDR3 amino acids: CASSLVREHEQYF. The DNA for the CDR3 is TGCGCCAGCAGCTTGGTCAGGGAGCACGAGCAGTACTTC.

This rearrangement joins TRBV6-1 to TRBJ2-7, with D hard to call. The V end was cut by 0 bases, the J end by 4 bases, with 10 bases between. Looked up from germline, CDR1 is MNHNS and CDR2 is SASEGT. This CDR3 is 14 amino acids long. CDR3 nucleotide sequence: TGTGCCAGCAGTGAAGCTTCCCCTATTTACGAGCAGTACGTC. Amino acid sequence: CASSEASPIYEQYV.

This chain uses TRBV11-2 with TRBJ2-7, with 7 positions matching TRBD1. V dropped 5 bases and J dropped 3; count of bases not matched to a gene: 7. The CDR3 has 14 residues. Germline-derived CDR1 and CDR2 are SGHAT and FQNNGV. CDR3 residues: CASSLFRDSYEQYF. The CDR3 bases are TGTGCCAGCAGCCTGTTCCGGGACAGCTACGAGCAGTACTTC.

This clonotype was counted at least ten times. This chain uses TRBV5-5 with TRBJ2-5; D unresolved. This CDR3 has 14 residues. The germline V gene has CDR1 SGHKS and CDR2 YYEKEE (reference sequence). Trimming cost V 2 bases and J 4 bases, with 12 bases left between them. The CDR3 here is CASSFSTRVETQYF. CDR3 in DNA: TGTGCCAGCAGCTTTTCCACCCGAGTAGAGACCCAGTACTTC. Drawing the rest from reference TRBV5-5 and TRBJ2-5, the complete variable domain is DAGVTQSPTHLIKTRGQQVTLRCSPISGHKSVSWYQQVLGQGPQFIFQYYEKEERGRGNFPDRFSARQFPNYSSELNVNALLLGDSALYLCASSFSTRVETQYFGPGTRLLVL.

The gene calls are TRBV24-1 and TRBJ2-1, with D possibly matching TRBD1 (6 bases). This CDR3 spans 13 amino acids. Germline CDR1 reads KGHDR; CDR2 reads SFDVKD. With 1 base removed from V and 10 bases from J, the gap between germline ends came to 10 bases. This chain's CDR3 is CATSDLGGTEQFF. The DNA of the CDR3 is TGTGCCACCAGTGATTTAGGGGGAACGGAGCAGTTCTTC.

The chain employs TRBV7-3 and TRBJ2-7; 7 bases match TRBD2. V lost 1 base, J lost 0 bases, and 9 bases stayed unmatched. CDR1 is SGHTA, CDR2 FQGTGA, per germline. The CDR3 is 17 residues long. This chain's CDR3 is CASSLNGERDSSYEQYF. The CDR3 DNA follows: TGTGCCAGCAGCTTAAACGGTGAGCGGGATAGCTCCTACGAGCAGTACTTC.

This clonotype came up many times. J is TRBJ2-5 and V is TRBV10-3; a possible D gene is TRBD1 (6 bases). Trimming took off 3 bases at V and 4 bases at J, with 6 bases between the two ends. Germline V gene lookup returns CDR1 ENHRY and CDR2 SYGVKD. The CDR3 has 12 residues. This CDR3 is CAISDRGETQYF. The DNA of the CDR3 is TGTGCCATCAGTGACAGGGGAGAGACCCAGTACTTC.

V and J are TRBV4-3 and TRBJ2-2, with TRBD2 matching over 9 bases. V trimming: 1 base; J trimming: 3 bases; junction bases outside the gene matches: 6. CDR1 is LGHNA, CDR2 YSLEER, per germline. The CDR3 spans 17 residues. As DNA, the CDR3 is TGCGCCAGCAGCCAAGTGGGTCTAGCGGGGTACACCGGGGAGCTGTTTTTT. It encodes CASSQVGLAGYTGELFF.

V and J are TRBV20-1 and TRBJ2-1, with 13 nucleotides matching TRBD2. The CDR3 contains 15 residues. Germline lookup yields CDR1 DFQATT and CDR2 SNEGSKA (reference sequence). V trimming: 0 bases; J trimming: 6 bases; junction bases outside the gene matches: 2. The CDR3 region is CSARDTSGRANEQFF. The CDR3 DNA reads as TGCAGTGCTAGAGATACTAGCGGGAGGGCCAATGAGCAGTTCTTC.

The chain employs TRBV29-1 and TRBJ1-2, with D uncertain. The CDR3 spans 14 residues. V shed 4 bases and J shed 6 bases, with 18 bases lying between them. Germline-derived CDR1 and CDR2 are SQVTM and ANQGSEA. The CDR3 bases are TGCAGCGTTGGAAGTTCGGGCGGGGAGAATGGCTACACCTTC. Protein product: CSVGSSGGENGYTF.

Ten or more counts support this clonotype. The J gene is TRBJ2-7, the V gene TRBV6-2 or TRBV6-3; 7 nucleotides line up with TRBD2. The germline CDR1 and CDR2 sequences are MNHEY and SVGEGT. Losses at the gene ends were 6 bases for V and 0 bases for J; bases not matched to a gene: 5. CDR3 size: 14 residues. This chain's CDR3 is CASSDSGSSYEQYF. In DNA form, the CDR3 reads TGTGCCAGCAGCGATAGCGGGTCCTCCTACGAGCAGTACTTC.

At least ten counts were recorded for this clonotype. This chain links TRBV7-9 with TRBJ2-6; D is uncertain. The V end was cut by 5 bases, the J end by 1 base, with 6 bases between. Per germline, CDR1 SEHNR and CDR2 FQNEAQ (reference sequence). CDR3 length equals 14 residues. CDR3 sequence: CASSPPSGANVLTF. CDR3 in DNA: TGTGCCAGCAGCCCCCCTTCTGGGGCCAACGTCCTGACTTTC.

This clonotype was detected only a few times. This chain links TRBV4-3 with TRBJ2-3; 8 bases agree with TRBD2. Germline V gene data show CDR1 as LGHNA and CDR2 as YSLEER. This CDR3 has 20 residues. The junction had 16 bases not matched to a gene; V was cut back by 0 bases and J by 2 bases. The CDR3 reads CASSQDPPVLIAGSTDTQYF. The CDR3 DNA reads TGCGCCAGCAGCCAAGACCCCCCCGTACTGATAGCGGGATCCACAGATACGCAGTATTTT.